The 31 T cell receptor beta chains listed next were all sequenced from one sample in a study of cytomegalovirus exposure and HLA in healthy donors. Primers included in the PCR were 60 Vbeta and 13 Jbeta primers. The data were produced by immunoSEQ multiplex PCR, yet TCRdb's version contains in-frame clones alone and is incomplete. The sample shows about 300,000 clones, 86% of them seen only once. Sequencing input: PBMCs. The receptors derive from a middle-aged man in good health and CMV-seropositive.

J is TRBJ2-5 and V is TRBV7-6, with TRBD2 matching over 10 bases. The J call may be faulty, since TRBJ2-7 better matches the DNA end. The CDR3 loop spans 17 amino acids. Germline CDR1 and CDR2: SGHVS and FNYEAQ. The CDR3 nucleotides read TGTGCCAGCAGCCGCAAGGTCACTAGCGGGGACCACTACGAGCAGTACTTC. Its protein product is CASSRKVTSGDHYEQYF.

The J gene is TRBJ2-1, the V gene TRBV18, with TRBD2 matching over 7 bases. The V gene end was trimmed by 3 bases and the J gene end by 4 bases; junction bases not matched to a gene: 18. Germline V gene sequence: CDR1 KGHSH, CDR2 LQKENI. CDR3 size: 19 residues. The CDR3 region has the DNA TGTGCCAGCTCACCCCCCAAGCGGGATGGCACAGCGGGGTACAATGAGCAGTTCTTC. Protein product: CASSPPKRDGTAGYNEQFF.

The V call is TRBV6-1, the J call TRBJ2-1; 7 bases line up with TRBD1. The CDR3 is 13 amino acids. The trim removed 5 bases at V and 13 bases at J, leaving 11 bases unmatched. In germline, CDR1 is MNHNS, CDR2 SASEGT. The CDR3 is CASSPYRGSEQFF. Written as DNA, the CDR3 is TGTGCCAGCAGTCCCTACAGGGGATCGGAACAGTTCTTC.

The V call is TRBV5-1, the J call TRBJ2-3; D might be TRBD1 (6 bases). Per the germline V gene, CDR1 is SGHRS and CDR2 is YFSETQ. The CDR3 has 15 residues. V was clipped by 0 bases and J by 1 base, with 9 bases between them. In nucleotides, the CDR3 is TGCGCCAGCAGCTTGGTAGGGGGAGGCACAGATACGCAGTATTTT. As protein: CASSLVGGGTDTQYF.

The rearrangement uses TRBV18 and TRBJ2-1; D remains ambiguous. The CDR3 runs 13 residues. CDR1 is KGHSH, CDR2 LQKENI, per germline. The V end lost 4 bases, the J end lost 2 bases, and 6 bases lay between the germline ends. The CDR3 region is CASSLSPYNEQFF. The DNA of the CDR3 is TGTGCCAGCTCACTGAGCCCCTACAATGAGCAGTTCTTC.

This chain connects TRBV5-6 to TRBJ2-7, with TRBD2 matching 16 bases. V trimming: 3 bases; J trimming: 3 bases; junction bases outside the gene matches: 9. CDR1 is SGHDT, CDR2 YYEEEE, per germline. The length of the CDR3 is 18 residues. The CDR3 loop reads CASSWEGLAGGPNYEQYF. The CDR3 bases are TGTGCCAGCAGCTGGGAGGGACTAGCGGGAGGGCCAAACTACGAGCAGTACTTC.

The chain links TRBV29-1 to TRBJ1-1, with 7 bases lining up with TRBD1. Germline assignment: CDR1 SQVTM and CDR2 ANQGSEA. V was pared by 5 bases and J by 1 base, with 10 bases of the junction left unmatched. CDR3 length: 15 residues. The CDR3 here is CSVQGYRGTNTEAFF. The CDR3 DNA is TGCAGCGTTCAAGGCTACAGGGGAACGAACACTGAAGCTTTCTTT.

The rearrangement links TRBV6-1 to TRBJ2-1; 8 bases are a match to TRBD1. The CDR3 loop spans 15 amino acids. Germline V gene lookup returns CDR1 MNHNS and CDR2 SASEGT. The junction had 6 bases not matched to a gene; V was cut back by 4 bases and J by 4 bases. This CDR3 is CASSGRTGFYNEQFF. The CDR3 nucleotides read TGTGCCAGCAGTGGCCGGACAGGGTTTTACAATGAGCAGTTCTTC.

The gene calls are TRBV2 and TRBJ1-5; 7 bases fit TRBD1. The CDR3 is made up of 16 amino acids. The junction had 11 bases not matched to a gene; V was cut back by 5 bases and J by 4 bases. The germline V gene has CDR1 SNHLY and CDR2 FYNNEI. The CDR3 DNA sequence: TGTGCCAGCAGTCACCCGGAGCAGGGGGGAAATCAGCCCCAGCATTTT. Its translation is CASSHPEQGGNQPQHF.

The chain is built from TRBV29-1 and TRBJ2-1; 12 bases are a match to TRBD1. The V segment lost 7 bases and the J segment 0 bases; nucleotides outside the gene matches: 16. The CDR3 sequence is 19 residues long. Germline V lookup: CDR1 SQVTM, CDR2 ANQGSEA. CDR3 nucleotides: TGCAGCGGGGGGGGCCCGGGACAGGGGGCCCTGAGCTCCTACAATGAGCAGTTCTTC. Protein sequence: CSGGGPGQGALSSYNEQFF.

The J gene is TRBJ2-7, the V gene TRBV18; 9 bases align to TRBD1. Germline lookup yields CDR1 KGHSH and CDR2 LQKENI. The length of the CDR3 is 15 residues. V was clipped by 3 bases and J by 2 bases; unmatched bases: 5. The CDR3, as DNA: TGTGCCAGCTCACCCGAGACAGGGGGGCCCTACGAGCAGTACTTC. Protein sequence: CASSPETGGPYEQYF.

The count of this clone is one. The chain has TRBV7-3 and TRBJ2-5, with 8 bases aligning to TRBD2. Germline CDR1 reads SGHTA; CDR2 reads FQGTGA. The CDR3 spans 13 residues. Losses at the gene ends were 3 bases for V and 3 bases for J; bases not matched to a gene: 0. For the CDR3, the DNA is TGTGCCAGCAGCTTTAGCGGGAAAGAGACCCAGTACTTC. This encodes CASSFSGKETQYF.

The CDR3, as DNA: TGTGCCAGCCGCTCCCTTTTTAGAGGCGGGCAAGAGACCCAGTACTTC. As protein: CASRSLFRGGQETQYF. This rearrangement joins TRBV7-8 to TRBJ2-5; a weak D match, TRBD2 (5 bases). This CDR3 is 16 amino acids long. V gave up 8 bases and J gave up 2 bases, with 21 bases separating them. From germline, CDR1 is SGHVS and CDR2 FQNEAQ. Variable domain in full (rest from reference TRBV7-8 and TRBJ2-5): GAGVSQSPRYKVAKRGQDVALRCDPISGHVSLFWYQQALGQGPEFLTYFQNEAQLDKSGLPSDRFFAERPEGSVSTLKIQRTQQEDSAVYLCASRSLFRGGQETQYFGPGTRLLVL.

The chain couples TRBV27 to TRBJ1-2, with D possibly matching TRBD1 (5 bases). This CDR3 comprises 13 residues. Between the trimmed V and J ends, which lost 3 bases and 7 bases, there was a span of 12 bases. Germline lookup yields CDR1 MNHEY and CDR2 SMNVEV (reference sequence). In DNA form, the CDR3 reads TGTGCCAGCAGTTTGTCCCAGGGCCCTGGCTACACCTTC. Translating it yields CASSLSQGPGYTF.

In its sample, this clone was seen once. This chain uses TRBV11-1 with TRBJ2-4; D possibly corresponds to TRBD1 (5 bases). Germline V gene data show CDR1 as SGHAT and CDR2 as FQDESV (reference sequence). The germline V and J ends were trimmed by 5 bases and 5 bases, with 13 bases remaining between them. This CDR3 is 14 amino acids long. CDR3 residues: CASSPPDRENIQYF. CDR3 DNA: TGTGCCAGCAGCCCGCCCGACAGAGAAAACATTCAGTACTTC.

The DNA of the CDR3 is TGTGCCAGCAGCATCACAGGGGTTGGTGGCTACACCTTC. Protein product: CASSITGVGGYTF. This chain uses TRBV27 with TRBJ1-2, with 7 bases matching TRBD1. The CDR3 is 13 amino acids. V lost 6 bases, J lost 7 bases, and 8 bases stayed unmatched. The germline gives CDR1 MNHEY, CDR2 SMNVEV (reference sequence).

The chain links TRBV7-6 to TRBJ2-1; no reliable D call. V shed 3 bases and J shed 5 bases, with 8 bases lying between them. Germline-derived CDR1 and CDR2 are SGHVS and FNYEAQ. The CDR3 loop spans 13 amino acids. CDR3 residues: CASSFPGDNEQFF. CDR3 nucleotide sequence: TGTGCCAGCAGCTTCCCAGGCGACAATGAGCAGTTCTTC.

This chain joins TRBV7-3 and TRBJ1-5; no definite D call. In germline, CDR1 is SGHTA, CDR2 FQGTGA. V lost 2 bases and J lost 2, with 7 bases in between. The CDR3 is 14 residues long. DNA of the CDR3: TGTGCCAGCAGCTTAGGGCAGGGCAATCAGCCCCAGCATTTT. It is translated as CASSLGQGNQPQHF.

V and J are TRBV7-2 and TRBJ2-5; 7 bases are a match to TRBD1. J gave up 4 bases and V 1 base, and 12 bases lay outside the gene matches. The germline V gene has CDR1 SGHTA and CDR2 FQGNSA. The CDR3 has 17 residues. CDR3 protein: CASSLGPGTASRETQYF. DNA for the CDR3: TGTGCCAGCAGCTTAGGCCCCGGGACAGCCAGCCGAGAGACCCAGTACTTC.

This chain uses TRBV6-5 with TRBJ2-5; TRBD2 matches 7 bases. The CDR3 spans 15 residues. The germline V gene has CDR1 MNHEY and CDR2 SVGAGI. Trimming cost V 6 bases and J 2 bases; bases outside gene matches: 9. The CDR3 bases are TGTGCCAGCAGCATGGGGGTAGCGGGTCAAGAGACCCAGTACTTC. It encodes CASSMGVAGQETQYF.

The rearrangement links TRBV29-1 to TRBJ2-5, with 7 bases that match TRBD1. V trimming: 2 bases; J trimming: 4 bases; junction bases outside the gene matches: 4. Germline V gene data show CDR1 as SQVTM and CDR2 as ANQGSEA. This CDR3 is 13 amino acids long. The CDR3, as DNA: TGCAGCGTTGAAAAGGGGGCAGGAGAGACCCAGTACTTC. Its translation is CSVEKGAGETQYF.

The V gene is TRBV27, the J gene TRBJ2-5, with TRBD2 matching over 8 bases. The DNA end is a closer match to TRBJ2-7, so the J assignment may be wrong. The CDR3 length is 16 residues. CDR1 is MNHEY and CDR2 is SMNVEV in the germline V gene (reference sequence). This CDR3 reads CASSFLRSGGKYEQYF. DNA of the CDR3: TGTGCCAGCAGTTTTCTAAGGAGCGGGGGAAAATACGAGCAGTACTTC.

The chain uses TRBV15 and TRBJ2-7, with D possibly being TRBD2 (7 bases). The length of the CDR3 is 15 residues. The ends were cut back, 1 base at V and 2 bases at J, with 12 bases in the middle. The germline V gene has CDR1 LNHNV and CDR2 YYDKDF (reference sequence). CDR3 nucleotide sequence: TGTGCCACCAGCAGAGCGACGGGGGGCGCCTACGAGCAGTACTTC. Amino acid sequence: CATSRATGGAYEQYF.

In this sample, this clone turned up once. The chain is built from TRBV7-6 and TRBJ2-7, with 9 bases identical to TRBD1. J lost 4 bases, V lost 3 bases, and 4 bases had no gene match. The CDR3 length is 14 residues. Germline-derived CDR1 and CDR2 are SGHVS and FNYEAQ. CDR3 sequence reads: CASSLGQGGYEQYF. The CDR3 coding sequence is TGTGCCAGCAGCTTGGGACAGGGTGGGTACGAGCAGTACTTC.

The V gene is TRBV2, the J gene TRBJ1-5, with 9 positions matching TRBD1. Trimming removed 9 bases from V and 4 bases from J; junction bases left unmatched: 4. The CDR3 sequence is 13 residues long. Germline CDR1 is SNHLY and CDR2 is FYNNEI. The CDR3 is CARGQGKNQPQHF. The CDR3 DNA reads TGTGCCAGAGGACAGGGGAAAAATCAGCCCCAGCATTTT.

The CDR3 nucleotides are TGTGCCAGCAGCCATCGGACAGGGGATTACGAGCAGTACTTC. Amino acids: CASSHRTGDYEQYF. The chain joins TRBV5-6 to TRBJ2-7, with 9 bases aligning to TRBD1. The V gene end was trimmed by 4 bases and the J gene end by 4 bases; junction bases not matched to a gene: 6. This CDR3 has 14 residues. The germline gives CDR1 SGHDT, CDR2 YYEEEE.

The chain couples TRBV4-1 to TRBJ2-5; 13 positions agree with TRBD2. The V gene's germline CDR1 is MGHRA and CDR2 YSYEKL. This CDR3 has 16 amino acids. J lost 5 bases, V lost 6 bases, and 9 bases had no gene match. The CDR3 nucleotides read TGCGCCAGCAGGCCCACACTAGCGGGAGGGGGGGAGACCCAGTACTTC. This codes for CASRPTLAGGGETQYF.

CDR3 bases: TGCAGCGTTGTGTCAGGGGCCTACGAGCAGTACTTC. This encodes CSVVSGAYEQYF. The chain links TRBV29-1 to TRBJ2-7; D possibly corresponds to TRBD1 (6 bases). Germline V gene sequence: CDR1 SQVTM, CDR2 ANQGSEA. Trimming removed 4 bases from V and 2 bases from J, with 9 bases in between. The CDR3 is 12 amino acids.

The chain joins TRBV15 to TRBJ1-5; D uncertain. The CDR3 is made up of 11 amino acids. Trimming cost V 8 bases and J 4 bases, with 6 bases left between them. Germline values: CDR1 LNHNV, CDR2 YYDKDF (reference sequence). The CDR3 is CATAGNQPQHF. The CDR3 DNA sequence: TGTGCCACCGCAGGAAATCAGCCCCAGCATTTT.

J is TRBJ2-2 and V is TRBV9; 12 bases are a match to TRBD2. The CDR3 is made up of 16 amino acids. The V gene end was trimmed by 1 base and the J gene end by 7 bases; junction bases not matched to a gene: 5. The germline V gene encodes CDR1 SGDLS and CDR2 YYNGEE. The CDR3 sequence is CASSVRLAGDLGELFF. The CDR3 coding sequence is TGTGCCAGCAGCGTAAGACTAGCGGGAGACCTCGGGGAGCTGTTTTTT.

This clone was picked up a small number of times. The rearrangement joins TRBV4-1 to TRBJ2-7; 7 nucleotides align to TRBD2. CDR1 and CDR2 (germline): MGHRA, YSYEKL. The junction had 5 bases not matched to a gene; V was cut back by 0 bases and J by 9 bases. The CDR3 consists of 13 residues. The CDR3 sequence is CASSQDPGGWQYF. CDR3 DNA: TGCGCCAGCAGCCAAGACCCGGGGGGATGGCAGTACTTC.